This T cell receptor (beta chain) is from a study of CD8+ T cells in alopecia areata listed by TCRdb under 2018. Regarding the complete study: The treated patients took part in an open-label pilot trial in which moderate-to-severe alopecia areata was treated with oral tofacitinib at 5 to 10 mg twice daily. Patients received tofacitinib for 6 to 18 months and were then followed off drug for 6 months to check for delayed response and recurrence. RNA was obtained with the PAXgene miRNA kit for fixed scalp, the miRNeasy kit for PBMCs, and the RNeasy kit for mouse skin. On the human side, TCRbeta sequencing was run on scalp tissue and on sorted CD4+ and CD8+ peripheral blood T cells from healthy controls and from alopecia areata patients with either patchy or totalis/universalis disease. Disease severity in treated patients was measured with the SALT score, which quantifies the percentage of affected scalp surface area. Clonality in the scalp was compared among normal scalp (n=4), patchy alopecia areata scalp (n=8), and alopecia totalis/universalis scalp (n=8). TCRbeta CDR3 regions were amplified by immunoSEQ multiplex PCR with 35 Vbeta forward and 13 Jbeta reverse primers. High-throughput TCRbeta sequencing was used to examine T cell clonal expansion in alopecia areata in both the C3H/HeJ mouse model and human patients. Biopsies were taken from tofacitinib-treated patients at baseline and again at 4 and 24 weeks into treatment, and several of those patients also had a later scalp biopsy.

Summary of the overall study and its limitations: Lesional scalp, especially in alopecia totalis/universalis, showed higher clonality and more expanded CD8+ clones than normal scalp, suggesting antigenic drive. Resident alphabeta T cells in normal human skin are also sequenced, complicating scalp TCR repertoire analysis, unlike mouse skin dominated by gammadelta T cells. Scalp clonality and the number of expanded CD8+ clones among the top 100 scalp clones were significantly decreased by tofacitinib. The treated cohort was small, with a single nonresponder, so links between baseline CD8+ expansion and response need larger studies. Many expanded lesional clones were found to persist in scalp and blood during tofacitinib treatment, and relapse after treatment cessation may be partly explained by this persistence. Shared TCR sequences between patients were less evident than in mice, which may be partly attributable to HLA diversity in the patient population.

CDR1 and CDR2, per the germline V gene (reference sequence), are SGHKS and YYEKEE. There are 14 amino acids in the CDR3, from cysteine to phenylalanine inclusive. Just CDR3 DNA is preserved here, 42 bases in frame from base 1. V gives up 0 bases and J gives up 1 base, and the segment between their germline ends measures 6 bases. The time point label here, explained by the study, means: around 22 weeks on oral tofacitinib. The intended sense of this specimen's treatment or condition label: oral pan-JAK inhibitor, 5-10 mg twice daily. Lesional scalp punch biopsies and peripheral blood were collected from alopecia areata patients. After PBMCs were isolated by density centrifugation and stained for CD3, CD4 and CD8, a FACSAria was used to sort CD4+ and CD8+ T cells. The library was obtained by the immunoSEQ multiplex PCR assay. RNA was extracted from all samples and reverse transcribed into cDNA as template for TCR sequencing. First-strand cDNA was synthesized with SuperScript III using a 2:1 mix of oligo-dT and random hexamers. A synthetic immune receptor repertoire was used to gauge amplification bias, and whatever bias remained was removed computationally. As for how the authors treated the data: Raw reads were preprocessed for error removal, and CDR3 was defined according to IMGT conventions as running from the conserved cysteine to phenylalanine. Clonality was calculated as 1 minus Shannon entropy normalized by log2 of the number of productive unique TCRs. Scalp TCRbeta sequences were cross-referenced with sorted blood CD4 and CD8 repertoires so that the CD4 or CD8 identity of scalp clones could be inferred. In TCRdb, the immuneACCESS table is reduced to in-frame sequences with V and J assigned. These tables do not hold every clone; where another copy was compared, an unresolved V gene accounts for under half, and the others remain unexplained. V and J calls and clone size follow that table, whereas D and trimming were derived from the DNA. In this sample the table shows around 160,000 clones, approximately 60% of which occur a single time. The top ten clones comprise more than 13% of the sample.

A word on this clone: Its antigen remains unidentified. No quality values exist for individual bases; no much larger clone is one base distant.

The chain is made from TRBV5-5 and TRBJ2-3; no D gene is confidently identified. The sequence came from a human donor with alopecia areata. The source was CD4+ T cells sorted from blood, collected at week 24, from a patient treated with tofacitinib. In nucleotides, the sequence is TGTGCCAGCAGCTTGGAGCCTCGCACAGATACGCAGTATTTT. Its amino acids are CASSLEPRTDTQYF.